Listed here is a single TCR beta chain. The data were obtained in a study of blood T cell repertoires in COVID-19. Study-level information: The United States, Italy and Spain provided the acute and convalescent COVID-19 samples. Sources were T cells, B-cell-depleted T cells, or PBMCs; the material itself was cDNA or gDNA.

This CDR3 is 20 amino acids long. The V segment lost 6 bases and the J segment 0 bases; nucleotides outside the gene matches: 17. In germline, CDR1 is MGHRA, CDR2 YSYEKL. For recovered donors of Cohort 3, there were two negative PCRs, clearance, or symptom resolution. The protocol was immunoSEQ multiplex PCR, while the TCRdb copy is restricted to in-frame clones and leaves out a portion. The sample lists roughly 250,000 clones, around 90% seen once, with approximately 1.7% in the top ten. The source of this sequence is a woman between 45 and 65 years old who had recovered from COVID-19. Sequencing was performed on PBMCs or T cells enriched from blood (not recorded which). V usage is TRBV4-1 and J usage is TRBJ2-3; 11 bases align to TRBD2. In nucleotides, the CDR3 is TGCGCCAGCAGTCGCCTCCCGTCCCTGGGACTAGCGGCAAGCACAGATACGCAGTATTTT. Translating gives CASSRLPSLGLAASTDTQYF.